Following are 14 T cell receptor beta chains from one sample sequenced in a study of shared T cell receptors in the human thymus. Profiled with immunoSEQ multiplex PCR; TCRdb holds only in-frame clones, not every one. Found here are roughly 700,000 clones, roughly 90% of them singletons; the top ten hold over 0.008%. The same data also went into a second study, on human thymus T cells.

Material: thymocytes. The receptor set was obtained from a boy less than two years old with a congenital heart defect.

DNA of the CDR3: TGTGCCAGCAGCTTGGAGTCGGGCACAGGGGTCCCCCGCGGCGAGCAGTACTTC. This gives the protein CASSLESGTGVPRGEQYF. The chain has TRBV5-6 and TRBJ2-7; 7 bases are a match to TRBD1. The junction had 18 bases not matched to a gene; V was cut back by 0 bases and J by 6 bases. This CDR3 region has 18 residues. From germline, CDR1 is SGHDT and CDR2 YYEEEE.

The chain links TRBV29-1 to TRBJ2-2, with 16 bases fitting TRBD2. J was trimmed by 9 bases and V by 6 bases; bases with no gene match: 22. The CDR3 is made up of 20 amino acids. Germline values: CDR1 SQVTM, CDR2 ANQGSEA. This CDR3 reads CSVSREGLAGGPEGCRELFF. The CDR3 bases are TGCAGCGTGTCCCGGGAGGGACTAGCGGGAGGGCCCGAGGGGTGTCGGGAGCTGTTTTTT.

V is TRBV28 and J is TRBJ1-5; D might be TRBD1 (5 bases). V shed 9 bases and J shed 7 bases, with 13 bases lying between them. The CDR3 spans 12 residues. CDR1 is MDHEN and CDR2 is SYDVKM in the germline V gene. The CDR3 loop is CASTPGGQPQHF. DNA of the CDR3: TGTGCCAGTACTCCCGGGGGGCAGCCCCAGCATTTT.

This chain links TRBV11-2 with TRBJ2-7, with a tentative D call TRBD2 (7 bases). Looked up from germline, CDR1 is SGHAT and CDR2 is FQNNGV. Trimming removed 5 bases from V and 7 bases from J, with 18 bases in between. The CDR3 covers 14 residues. CDR3 region: CASSPLRGGKEQYF. The CDR3 coding sequence is TGTGCCAGCAGCCCCCTTAGGGGGGGAAAGGAGCAGTACTTC.

V is TRBV28 and J is TRBJ1-2, with D possibly being TRBD1 (5 bases). The CDR3 is made up of 14 amino acids. Looked up from germline, CDR1 is MDHEN and CDR2 is SYDVKM. V was clipped by 7 bases and J by 4 bases, with 16 bases between them. For the CDR3, the DNA is TGTGCCAGCATCCAGACGAGACAGTCCTATGGCTACACCTTC. As protein: CASIQTRQSYGYTF.

Only one count was recorded for this clone. This sequence joins TRBV9 and TRBJ2-6; D is unresolved. The ends were cut back, 3 bases at V and 2 bases at J, with 12 bases in the middle. CDR3 size: 16 residues. Germline V gene lookup returns CDR1 SGDLS and CDR2 YYNGEE. The CDR3 DNA reads TGTGCCAGCAGCGACACTACCTGCCCTGGGGCCAACGTCCTGACTTTC. Its protein product is CASSDTTCPGANVLTF.

This rearrangement joins TRBV19 to TRBJ1-2; 9 positions match TRBD1. The V segment lost 5 bases and the J segment 6 bases; nucleotides outside the gene matches: 4. The germline CDR1 and CDR2 sequences are LNHDA and SQIVND (reference sequence). This CDR3 is built from 13 residues. The CDR3 here is CASSGRTGDGYTF. The CDR3 coding sequence is TGTGCCAGTAGTGGCAGGACAGGGGATGGCTACACCTTC.

The V gene is TRBV9, the J gene TRBJ2-1, with TRBD2 identical over 11 bases. The V segment lost 4 bases and the J segment 10 bases; nucleotides outside the gene matches: 10. Germline loops: CDR1 SGDLS, CDR2 YYNGEE. The CDR3 runs 15 residues. DNA of the CDR3: TGTGCCAGCAGCCTTAGCGGGAGGGCCGGTTACGAGCAGTTCTTC. Translated: CASSLSGRAGYEQFF.

The chain joins TRBV6-1 to TRBJ1-2; tentative D call: TRBD1 (5 bases). V dropped 7 bases and J dropped 7 bases, with 16 bases sitting between them. Germline CDR1 MNHNS, CDR2 SASEGT. CDR3 length equals 13 residues. CDR3 coding DNA: TGTGCCAGCACGGACTTACCGGGGGTTGGCTACACCTTC. Its protein is CASTDLPGVGYTF.

The gene calls are TRBV7-2 and TRBJ2-1, with a weak D call TRBD2 (6 bases). This CDR3 is 16 amino acids long. The ends were cut back, 5 bases at V and 2 bases at J, with 16 bases in the middle. Per germline, CDR1 SGHTA and CDR2 FQGNSA. In DNA, the CDR3 is TGTGCCAGCAGCCCCTCGGAGGGAACAACCTACAATGAGCAGTTCTTC. Encoded protein: CASSPSEGTTYNEQFF.

The chain couples TRBV7-9 to TRBJ2-7; 7 nucleotides align to TRBD1. The CDR3 consists of 16 residues. V was pared by 5 bases and J by 5 bases, with 15 bases of the junction left unmatched. Germline loops: CDR1 SEHNR, CDR2 FQNEAQ (reference sequence). CDR3 loop: CASSPGTAPVRDEQYF. Here the CDR3 DNA reads TGTGCCAGCAGCCCGGGGACAGCCCCCGTGCGGGACGAGCAGTACTTC.

Concerning this clone itself: This specimen includes other DNA sequences encoding the same CDR3. The rearrangement joins TRBV5-1 to TRBJ1-2; D perhaps matches TRBD1 (6 bases). The CDR3 runs 13 residues. Germline V lookup: CDR1 SGHRS, CDR2 YFSETQ. Trimming cost V 5 bases and J 2 bases, with 10 bases left between them. CDR3 sequence reads: CASSLGQNYGYTF. CDR3 coding DNA: TGCGCCAGCAGTCTCGGACAGAACTATGGCTACACCTTC.

The chain employs TRBV6-6 and TRBJ2-1; 8 positions agree with TRBD1. Germline assignment: CDR1 MNHNY and CDR2 SVGAGI (reference sequence). The CDR3 extends over 16 amino acids. The V segment lost 2 bases and the J segment 2 bases; nucleotides outside the gene matches: 5. The CDR3 region is CASSYVRTGPYNEQFF. Written as DNA, the CDR3 is TGTGCCAGCAGTTACGTTCGGACAGGGCCCTACAATGAGCAGTTCTTC.

DNA of the CDR3: TGCGCCAGCAGCTTTACCGGACTAGCGGGATCTAATGAGCAGTTCTTC. This encodes CASSFTGLAGSNEQFF. The rearrangement links TRBV5-1 to TRBJ2-1; 12 bases are a match to TRBD2. Per germline, CDR1 SGHRS and CDR2 YFSETQ. V lost 2 bases, J lost 7 bases, and 7 bases stayed unmatched. The CDR3 extends over 16 amino acids. The full variable domain, in which reference TRBV5-1 and TRBJ2-1 provide the parts outside the CDR3, is KAGVTQTPRYLIKTRGQQVTLSCSPISGHRSVSWYQQTPGQGLQFLFEYFSETQRNKGNFPGRFSGRQFSNSRSEMNVSTLELGDSALYLCASSFTGLAGSNEQFFGPGTRLTVL.